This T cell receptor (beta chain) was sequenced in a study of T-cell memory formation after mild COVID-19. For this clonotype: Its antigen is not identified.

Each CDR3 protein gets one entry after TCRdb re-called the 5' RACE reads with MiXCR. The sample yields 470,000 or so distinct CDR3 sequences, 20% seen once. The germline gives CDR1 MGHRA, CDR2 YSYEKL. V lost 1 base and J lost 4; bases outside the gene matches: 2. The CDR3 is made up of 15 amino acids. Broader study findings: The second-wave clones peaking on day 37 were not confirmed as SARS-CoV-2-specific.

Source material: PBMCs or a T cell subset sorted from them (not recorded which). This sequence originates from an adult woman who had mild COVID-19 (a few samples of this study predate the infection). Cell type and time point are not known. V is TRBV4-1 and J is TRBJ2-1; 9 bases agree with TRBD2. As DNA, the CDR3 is TGCGCCAGCAGCCAAGTGGCGGGGGGGTACAATGAGCAGTTCTTC. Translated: CASSQVAGGYNEQFF.